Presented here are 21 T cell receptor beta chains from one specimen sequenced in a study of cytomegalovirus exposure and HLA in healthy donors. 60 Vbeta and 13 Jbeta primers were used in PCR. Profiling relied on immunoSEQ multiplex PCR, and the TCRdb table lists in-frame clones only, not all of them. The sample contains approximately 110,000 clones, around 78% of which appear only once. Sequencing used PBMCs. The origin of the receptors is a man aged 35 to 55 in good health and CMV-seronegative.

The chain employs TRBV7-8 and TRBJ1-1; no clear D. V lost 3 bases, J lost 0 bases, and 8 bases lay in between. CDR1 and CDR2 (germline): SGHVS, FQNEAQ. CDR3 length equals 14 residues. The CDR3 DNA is TGTGCCAGCAGCTTCGGCGGCATGAACACTGAAGCTTTCTTT. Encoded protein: CASSFGGMNTEAFF.

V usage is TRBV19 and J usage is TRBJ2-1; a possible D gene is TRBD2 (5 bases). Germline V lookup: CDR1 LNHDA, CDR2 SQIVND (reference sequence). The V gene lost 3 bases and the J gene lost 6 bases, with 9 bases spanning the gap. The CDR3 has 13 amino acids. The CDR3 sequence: CASSMRGRNEQFF. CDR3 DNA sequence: TGTGCCAGTAGTATGCGAGGGCGCAATGAGCAGTTCTTC.

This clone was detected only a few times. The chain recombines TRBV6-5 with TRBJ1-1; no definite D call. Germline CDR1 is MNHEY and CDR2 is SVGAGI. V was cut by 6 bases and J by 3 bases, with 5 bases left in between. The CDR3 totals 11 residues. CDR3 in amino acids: CASRLYTEAFF. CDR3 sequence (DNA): TGTGCCAGCAGATTATACACTGAAGCTTTCTTT.

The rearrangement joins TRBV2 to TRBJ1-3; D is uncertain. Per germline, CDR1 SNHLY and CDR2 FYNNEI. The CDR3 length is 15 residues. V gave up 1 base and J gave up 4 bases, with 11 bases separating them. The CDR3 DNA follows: TGTGCCAGCAGTGAAGGTCACATTGTCGGAAACACCATATATTTT. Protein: CASSEGHIVGNTIYF.

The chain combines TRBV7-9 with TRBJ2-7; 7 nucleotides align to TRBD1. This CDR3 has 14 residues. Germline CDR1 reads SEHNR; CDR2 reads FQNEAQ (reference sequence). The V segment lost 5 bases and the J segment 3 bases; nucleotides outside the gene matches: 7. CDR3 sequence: CASSPTRQGYEQYF. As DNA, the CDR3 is TGTGCCAGCAGCCCCACCCGACAGGGCTACGAGCAGTACTTC.

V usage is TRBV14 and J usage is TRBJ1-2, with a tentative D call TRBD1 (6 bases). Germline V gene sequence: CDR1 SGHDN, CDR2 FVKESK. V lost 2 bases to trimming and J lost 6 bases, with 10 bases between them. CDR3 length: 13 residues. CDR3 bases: TGTGCCAGCAGCCAAACTAGGGGGAATGGCTACACCTTC. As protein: CASSQTRGNGYTF.

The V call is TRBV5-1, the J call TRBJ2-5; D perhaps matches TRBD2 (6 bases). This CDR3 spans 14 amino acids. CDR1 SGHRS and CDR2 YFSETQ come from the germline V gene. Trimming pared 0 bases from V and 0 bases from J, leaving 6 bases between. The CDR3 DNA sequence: TGCGCCAGCAGCTTGGGGGACTACCAAGAGACCCAGTACTTC. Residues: CASSLGDYQETQYF.

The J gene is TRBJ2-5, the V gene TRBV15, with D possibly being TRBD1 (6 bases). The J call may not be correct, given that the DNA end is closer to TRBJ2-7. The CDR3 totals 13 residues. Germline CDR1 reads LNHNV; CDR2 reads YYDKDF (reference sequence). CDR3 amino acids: CATSSDSSYEQYF. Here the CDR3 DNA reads TGTGCCACCTCGTCGGACAGCTCCTACGAGCAGTACTTC.

The CDR3 spells CASSLSGGGVGTDTQYF. The CDR3 bases are TGTGCCAGCAGCTTAAGTGGGGGGGGCGTGGGCACAGATACGCAGTATTTT. The gene calls are TRBV7-3 and TRBJ2-3; the D gene is possibly TRBD2 (7 bases). The CDR3 spans 17 residues. The germline CDR1 and CDR2 sequences are SGHTA and FQGTGA. V was clipped by 1 base and J by 1 base, with 15 bases between them.

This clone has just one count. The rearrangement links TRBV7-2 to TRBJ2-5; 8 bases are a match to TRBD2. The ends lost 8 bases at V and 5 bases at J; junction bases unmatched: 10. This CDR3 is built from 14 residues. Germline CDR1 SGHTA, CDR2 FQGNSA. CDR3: CASSGGGFGETQYF. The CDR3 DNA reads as TGTGCCAGCTCCGGGGGGGGATTTGGGGAGACCCAGTACTTC.

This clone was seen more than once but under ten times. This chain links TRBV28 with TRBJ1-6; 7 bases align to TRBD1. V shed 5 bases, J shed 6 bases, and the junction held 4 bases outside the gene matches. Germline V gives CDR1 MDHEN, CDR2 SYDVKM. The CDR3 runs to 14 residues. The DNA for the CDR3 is TGTGCCAGCAGTCCGGACAGGTTTAATTCACCCCTCCACTTT. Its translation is CASSPDRFNSPLHF.

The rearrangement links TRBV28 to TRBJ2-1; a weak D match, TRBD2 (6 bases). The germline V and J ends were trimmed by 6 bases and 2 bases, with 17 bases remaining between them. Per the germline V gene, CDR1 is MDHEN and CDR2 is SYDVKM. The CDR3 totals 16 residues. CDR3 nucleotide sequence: TGTGCCAGCAGCCCACCAGGTAGCGGCCCCTACAATGAGCAGTTCTTC. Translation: CASSPPGSGPYNEQFF.

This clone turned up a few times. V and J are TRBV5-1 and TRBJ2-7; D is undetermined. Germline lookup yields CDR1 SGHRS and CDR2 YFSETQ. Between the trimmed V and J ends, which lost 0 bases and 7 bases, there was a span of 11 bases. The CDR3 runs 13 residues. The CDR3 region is CASSLEPGLEQYF. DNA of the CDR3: TGCGCCAGCAGCTTGGAACCAGGCTTAGAGCAGTACTTC.

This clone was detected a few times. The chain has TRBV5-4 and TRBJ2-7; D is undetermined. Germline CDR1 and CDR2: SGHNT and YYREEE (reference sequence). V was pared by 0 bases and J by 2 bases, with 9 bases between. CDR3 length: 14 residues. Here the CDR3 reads CASSLGALPYEQYF. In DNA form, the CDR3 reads TGTGCCAGCAGCTTGGGAGCTCTCCCCTACGAGCAGTACTTC.

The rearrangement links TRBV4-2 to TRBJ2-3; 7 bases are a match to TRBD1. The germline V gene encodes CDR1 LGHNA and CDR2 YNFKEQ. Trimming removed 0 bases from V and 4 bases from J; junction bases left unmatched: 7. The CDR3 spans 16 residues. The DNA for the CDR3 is TGTGCCAGCAGCCAAGAGAGTAGGGGGCGCGCAGATACGCAGTATTTT. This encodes CASSQESRGRADTQYF.

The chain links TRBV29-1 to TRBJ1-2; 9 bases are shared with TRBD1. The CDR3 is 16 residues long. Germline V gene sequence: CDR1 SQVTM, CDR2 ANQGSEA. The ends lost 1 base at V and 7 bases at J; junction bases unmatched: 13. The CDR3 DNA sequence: TGCAGCGTTGAAGGGCTGAAGGGACAGGGTTGGAGTGGCTACACCTTC. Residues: CSVEGLKGQGWSGYTF.

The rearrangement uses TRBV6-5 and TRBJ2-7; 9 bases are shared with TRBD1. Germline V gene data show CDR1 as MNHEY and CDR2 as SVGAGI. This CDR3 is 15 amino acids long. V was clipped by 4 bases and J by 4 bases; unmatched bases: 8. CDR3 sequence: CASSFTGQGSYEQYF. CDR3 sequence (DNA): TGTGCCAGCAGTTTCACTGGACAGGGGAGTTACGAGCAGTACTTC.

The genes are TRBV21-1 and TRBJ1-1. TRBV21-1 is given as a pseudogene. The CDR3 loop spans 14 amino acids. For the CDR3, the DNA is TGTGCCAGCAGCCGACGGGGTCCGAACACTGAAGCTTTCTTT. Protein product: CASSRRGPNTEAFF.

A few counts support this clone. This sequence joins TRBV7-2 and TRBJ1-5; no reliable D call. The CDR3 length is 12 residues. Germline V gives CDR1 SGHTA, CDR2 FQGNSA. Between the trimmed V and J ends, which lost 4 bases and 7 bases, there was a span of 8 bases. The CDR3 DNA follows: TGTGCCAGCAGCTCCCCGGGGCAGCCCCAGCATTTT. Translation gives CASSSPGQPQHF.

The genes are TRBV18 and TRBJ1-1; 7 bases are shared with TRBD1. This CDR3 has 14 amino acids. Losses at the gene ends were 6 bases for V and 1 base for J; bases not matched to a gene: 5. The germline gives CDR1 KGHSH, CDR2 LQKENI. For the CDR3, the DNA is TGTGCCAGCTCTCCGGGACAGCCGAACACTGAAGCTTTCTTT. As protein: CASSPGQPNTEAFF.

CDR3 nucleotide sequence: TGTGCCAGCGGAGTACCGGGACAGGGGGCGGATAATGAAAAACTGTTTTTT. It is translated as CASGVPGQGADNEKLFF. The rearrangement joins TRBV25-1 to TRBJ1-4; 12 bases are shared with TRBD1. Germline values: CDR1 MGHDK, CDR2 SYGVNS. The CDR3 loop spans 17 amino acids. Trimming removed 8 bases from V and 4 bases from J; junction bases left unmatched: 11.